The 10 T cell receptor beta chains below all came from one sample that was sequenced in a study of OX40 agonist ivuxolimab in advanced cancers. The protocol was immunoSEQ multiplex PCR, while the TCRdb copy is restricted to in-frame clones and leaves out a portion. The table has tens of thousands of clones, around 94% seen once. The specimen comprised CD4+ or CD8+ T cells sorted from blood, sampled in a trial of the OX40 agonist ivuxolimab. The receptors were sampled from an adult with an advanced solid tumor such as melanoma, head and neck, liver or kidney cancer.

The chain combines TRBV15 with TRBJ1-5; D unresolved. The germline V and J ends were trimmed by 8 bases and 0 bases, with 5 bases remaining between them. CDR3 size: 12 residues. CDR1 is LNHNV, CDR2 YYDKDF, per germline (reference sequence). As DNA, the CDR3 is TGTGCCACCGGGCCTAGCAATCAGCCCCAGCATTTT. Its protein product is CATGPSNQPQHF.

The chain joins TRBV5-5 to TRBJ2-2, with 9 bases aligning to TRBD1. This CDR3 region has 19 residues. The germline gives CDR1 SGHKS, CDR2 YYEKEE (reference sequence). Trimming at V came to 0 bases and at J to 2 bases, leaving 11 bases not matched to a gene. CDR3 sequence reads: CASSLVDSPGQGNTGELFF. DNA for the CDR3: TGTGCCAGCAGCTTGGTCGACTCTCCGGGACAGGGTAACACCGGGGAGCTGTTTTTT.

The rearrangement joins TRBV11-2 to TRBJ2-5; 8 bases align to TRBD1. The ends lost 4 bases at V and 5 bases at J; junction bases unmatched: 9. The CDR3 has 15 residues. Germline V lookup: CDR1 SGHAT, CDR2 FQNNGV. The chain's CDR3 is CASSSAGGAWETQYF. In nucleotides, the CDR3 is TGTGCCAGCAGCTCCGCAGGGGGCGCATGGGAGACCCAGTACTTC.

The rearrangement links TRBV7-2 to TRBJ2-1; a weak D match, TRBD1 (6 bases). Germline-derived CDR1 and CDR2 are SGHTA and FQGNSA. CDR3 length: 15 amino acids. The V gene lost 1 base and the J gene lost 6 bases, with 13 bases spanning the gap. The CDR3 DNA reads as TGTGCCAGCAGCTTAGTGATGGGGGCCGGCAATGAGCAGTTCTTC. Its translation is CASSLVMGAGNEQFF. The whole variable domain, filled in from reference TRBV7-2 and TRBJ2-1, reads GAGVSQSPSNKVTEKGKDVELRCDPISGHTALYWYRQSLGQGLEFLIYFQGNSAPDKSGLPSDRFSAERTGGSVSTLTIQRTQQEDSAVYLCASSLVMGAGNEQFFGPGTRLTVL.

The chain links TRBV7-8 to TRBJ2-3; 11 bases align to TRBD2. Germline CDR1 SGHVS, CDR2 FQNEAQ. The CDR3 has 15 residues. Losses at the gene ends were 5 bases for V and 4 bases for J; bases not matched to a gene: 5. The CDR3 protein is CASSLTSGASDTQYF. The CDR3 bases are TGTGCCAGCAGCCTGACTAGCGGGGCTTCAGATACGCAGTATTTT.

J is TRBJ2-5 and V is TRBV7-3, with 12 bases matching TRBD1. J lost 2 bases, V lost 2 bases, and 6 bases had no gene match. Germline CDR1 SGHTA, CDR2 FQGTGA. The CDR3 contains 17 residues. The CDR3 nucleotides read TGTGCCAGCAGCTTAGGAGGGACAGGGGGCCTTCAAGAGACCCAGTACTTC. As protein: CASSLGGTGGLQETQYF.

This sequence joins TRBV4-2 and TRBJ1-2, with TRBD1 as a possible D gene (5 bases). CDR3 length equals 14 residues. Trimming removed 3 bases at V and 5 bases at J, with 13 bases between. The germline gives CDR1 LGHNA, CDR2 YNFKEQ. For the CDR3, the DNA is TGTGCCAGCAGCCAGGGGGTTCGGGAGTATGGCTACACCTTC. Translating gives CASSQGVREYGYTF.

The CDR3 DNA reads TGTGCCAGCAGTTTGGCCAATGAGCAGTTCTTC. Amino acids: CASSLANEQFF. The rearrangement links TRBV27 to TRBJ2-1; D gene unclear. CDR1 and CDR2 (germline): MNHEY, SMNVEV (reference sequence). The germline V and J ends were trimmed by 3 bases and 6 bases, with 3 bases remaining between them. The CDR3 spans 11 residues.

J is TRBJ1-2 and V is TRBV23-1; D is perhaps TRBD1 (6 bases). TRBV23-1 is an ORF, with its function uncertain. CDR3 length: 14 residues. Trimming took off 5 bases at V and 7 bases at J, with 17 bases between the two ends. CDR3 in amino acids: CASSGEQGPGGYTF. The CDR3 DNA sequence: TGCGCCAGCAGTGGAGAACAGGGCCCGGGTGGCTACACCTTC.

The chain has TRBV7-9 and TRBJ1-3; no firm D call. The V end lost 5 bases, the J end lost 4 bases, and 12 bases lay between the germline ends. Per germline, CDR1 SEHNR and CDR2 FQNEAQ (reference sequence). CDR3 length: 14 amino acids. Written as DNA, the CDR3 is TGTGCCAGCAGCCAAAACCCACAGGGAAACACCATATATTTT. This gives the protein CASSQNPQGNTIYF.